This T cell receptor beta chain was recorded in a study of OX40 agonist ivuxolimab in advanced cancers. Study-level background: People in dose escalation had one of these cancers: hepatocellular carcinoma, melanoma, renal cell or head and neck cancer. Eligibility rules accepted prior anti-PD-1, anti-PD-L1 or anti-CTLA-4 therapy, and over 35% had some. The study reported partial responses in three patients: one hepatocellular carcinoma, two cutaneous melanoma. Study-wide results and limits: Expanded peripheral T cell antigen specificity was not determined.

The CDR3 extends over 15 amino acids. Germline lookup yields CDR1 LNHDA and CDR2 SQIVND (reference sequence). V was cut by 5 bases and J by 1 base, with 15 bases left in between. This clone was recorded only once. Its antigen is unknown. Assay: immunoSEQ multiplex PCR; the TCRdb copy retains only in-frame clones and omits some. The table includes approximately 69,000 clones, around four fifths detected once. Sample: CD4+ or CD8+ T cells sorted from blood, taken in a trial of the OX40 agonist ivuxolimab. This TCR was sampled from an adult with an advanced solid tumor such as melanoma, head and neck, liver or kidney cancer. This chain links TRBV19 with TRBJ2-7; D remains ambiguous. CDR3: CASSRRLTRSYEQYF. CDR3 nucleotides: TGTGCCAGTAGTCGGAGACTTACCAGATCCTACGAGCAGTACTTC.